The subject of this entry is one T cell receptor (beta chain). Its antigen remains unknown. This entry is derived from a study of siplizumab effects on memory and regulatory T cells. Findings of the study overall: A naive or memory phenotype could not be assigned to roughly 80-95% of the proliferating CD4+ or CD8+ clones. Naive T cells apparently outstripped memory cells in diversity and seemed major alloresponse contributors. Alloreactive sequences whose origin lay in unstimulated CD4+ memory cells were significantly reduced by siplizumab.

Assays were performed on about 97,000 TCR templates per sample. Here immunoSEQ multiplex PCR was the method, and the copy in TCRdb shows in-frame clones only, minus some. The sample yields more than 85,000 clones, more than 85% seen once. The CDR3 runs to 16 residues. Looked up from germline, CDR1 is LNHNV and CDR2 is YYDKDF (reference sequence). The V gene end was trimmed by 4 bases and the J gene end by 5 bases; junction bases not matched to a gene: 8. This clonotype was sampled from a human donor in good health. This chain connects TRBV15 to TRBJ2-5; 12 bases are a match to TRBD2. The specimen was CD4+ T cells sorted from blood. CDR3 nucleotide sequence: TGTGCCACCAGCAAAAGACTAGCGGGAGTACGGGAGACCCAGTACTTC. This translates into CATSKRLAGVRETQYF.